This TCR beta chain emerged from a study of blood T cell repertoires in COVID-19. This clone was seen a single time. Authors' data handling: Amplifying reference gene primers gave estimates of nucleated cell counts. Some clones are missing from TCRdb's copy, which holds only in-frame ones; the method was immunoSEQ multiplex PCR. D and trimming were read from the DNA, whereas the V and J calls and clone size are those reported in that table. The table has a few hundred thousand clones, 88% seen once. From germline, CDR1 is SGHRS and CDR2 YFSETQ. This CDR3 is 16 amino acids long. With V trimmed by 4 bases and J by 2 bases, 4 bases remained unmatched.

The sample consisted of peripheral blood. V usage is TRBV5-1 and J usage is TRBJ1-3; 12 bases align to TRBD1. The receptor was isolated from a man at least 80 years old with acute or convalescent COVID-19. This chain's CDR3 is CASSPGQGAAGNTIYF. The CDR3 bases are TGCGCCAGCAGCCCGGGACAGGGGGCCGCTGGAAACACCATATATTTT. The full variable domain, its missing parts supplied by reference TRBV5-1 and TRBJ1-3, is KAGVTQTPRYLIKTRGQQVTLSCSPISGHRSVSWYQQTPGQGLQFLFEYFSETQRNKGNFPGRFSGRQFSNSRSEMNVSTLELGDSALYLCASSPGQGAAGNTIYFGEGSWLTVV.